These 26 T cell receptor beta chains originate from one sample sequenced in a study of shared clonotypes between healthy human individuals. Assay used: immunoSEQ multiplex PCR; TCRdb lists only in-frame clones, some missing. The sample lists a few million clones, just over 90% seen once, with around 1.8% in the top ten. Naive CD8 cells were CD45RO-negative, positively selected for CCR7, excluding terminally differentiated effector memory CD45RA+ cells. The sequenced sample was naive CD8+ T cells from PBMCs. The receptors originated from a man between 18 and 35 years old in good health. Some clones in this sample may be carry-over from other donors' samples.

V gene TRBV4-2 combines with J gene TRBJ2-5, with 10 bases lining up with TRBD2. This CDR3 region has 16 residues. V lost 6 bases, J lost 4 bases, and 11 bases stayed unmatched. Looked up from germline, CDR1 is LGHNA and CDR2 is YNFKEQ. CDR3: CASRASGREVGETQYF. Here the CDR3 DNA reads TGTGCCAGCAGGGCTAGCGGGAGAGAGGTTGGAGAGACCCAGTACTTC.

The rearrangement joins TRBV6-5 to TRBJ2-1, with D unresolved. Germline V gene sequence: CDR1 MNHEY, CDR2 SVGAGI. The CDR3 spans 15 residues. The V end was cut by 2 bases, the J end by 4 bases, with 12 bases between. The DNA for the CDR3 is TGTGCCAGCAGTTACGAGGACCCCGATTACAATGAGCAGTTCTTC. This gives the protein CASSYEDPDYNEQFF.

The V gene is TRBV11-2, the J gene TRBJ2-2; TRBD1 is a possible D gene (5 bases). In germline, CDR1 is SGHAT, CDR2 FQNNGV. Trimming left V 8 bases short and J 5 bases short, with 15 bases between. The CDR3 length is 14 residues. The CDR3 DNA is TGTGCCAGCTTTACGAAGGGGTCAACCGGGGAGCTGTTTTTT. Amino acids: CASFTKGSTGELFF.

This clone was seen more than once but under ten times. The chain carries TRBV4-1 and TRBJ2-2, with TRBD1 identical over 8 bases. V dropped 3 bases and J dropped 2; count of bases not matched to a gene: 11. The CDR3 covers 18 residues. Germline V gives CDR1 MGHRA, CDR2 YSYEKL. CDR3 in DNA: TGCGCCAGCAGCCATCGAATCCCCGGACAGGGTAACACCGGGGAGCTGTTTTTT. The encoded protein is CASSHRIPGQGNTGELFF.

The genes are TRBV6-6 and TRBJ2-7; TRBD1 matches 7 bases. J was trimmed by 3 bases and V by 0 bases; bases with no gene match: 8. CDR3 length: 16 residues. Germline-derived CDR1 and CDR2 are MNHNY and SVGAGI (reference sequence). The CDR3 here is CASSYSPRQGVYEQYF. In DNA form, the CDR3 reads TGTGCCAGCAGTTACTCCCCCCGGCAGGGGGTCTACGAGCAGTACTTC.

The chain uses TRBV6-1 and TRBJ2-6; TRBD2 matches at 7 bases. Losses at the gene ends were 0 bases for V and 16 bases for J; bases not matched to a gene: 18. CDR3 length: 17 amino acids. Looked up from germline, CDR1 is MNHNS and CDR2 is SASEGT. The CDR3 sequence: CASSEALVLVTGGPLTF. The CDR3 region has the DNA TGTGCCAGCAGTGAAGCGCTTGTCCTCGTTACGGGAGGCCCGCTGACTTTC.

This chain links TRBV6-1 with TRBJ2-7, with 7 bases identical to TRBD1. The V gene end was trimmed by 6 bases and the J gene end by 1 base; junction bases not matched to a gene: 6. The CDR3 is 14 amino acids. Per germline, CDR1 MNHNS and CDR2 SASEGT. CDR3 coding DNA: TGTGCCAGCAGCGCGGACAGGCGGTCCTACGAGCAGTACTTC. Translation gives CASSADRRSYEQYF.

In its sample, this clone was seen once. The V and J genes are TRBV6-5 and TRBJ1-2; the D gene is possibly TRBD1 (6 bases). The CDR3 covers 14 residues. The V gene's germline CDR1 is MNHEY and CDR2 SVGAGI. Trimming took 5 bases from V and 1 from J, leaving 11 bases between them. The CDR3 is CASSPRGFNYGYTF. The DNA for the CDR3 is TGTGCCAGCAGTCCCAGGGGTTTTAACTATGGCTACACCTTC.

The chain links TRBV9 to TRBJ2-1; D gene unclear. Germline loops: CDR1 SGDLS, CDR2 YYNGEE. V gave up 0 bases and J gave up 10 bases, with 8 bases separating them. The CDR3 runs 12 residues. CDR3 in amino acids: CASSVVWTEQFF. The CDR3 DNA is TGTGCCAGCAGCGTAGTTTGGACGGAGCAGTTCTTC.

The V gene is TRBV4-1, the J gene TRBJ1-4; 9 nucleotides match TRBD1. CDR1 and CDR2 from the germline V gene are MGHRA and YSYEKL. The junction had 3 bases not matched to a gene; V was cut back by 3 bases and J by 4 bases. This CDR3 has 15 amino acids. CDR3 amino acids: CASSHRTGVNEKLFF. CDR3 in DNA: TGCGCCAGCAGCCATAGGACAGGGGTTAATGAAAAACTGTTTTTT.

The gene calls are TRBV5-8 and TRBJ1-2; D not certain. CDR3 length: 14 amino acids. Per the germline V gene, CDR1 is SGHTS and CDR2 is YDEGEE. V dropped 0 bases and J dropped 4 bases, with 10 bases sitting between them. The CDR3 sequence: CASSLGGRGYGYTF. CDR3 nucleotides: TGTGCCAGCAGCTTGGGTGGGCGCGGCTATGGCTACACCTTC.

J is TRBJ2-7 and V is TRBV29-1, with 7 bases fitting TRBD1. Per the germline V gene, CDR1 is SQVTM and CDR2 is ANQGSEA. J gave up 0 bases and V 7 bases, and 9 bases lay outside the gene matches. The CDR3 totals 14 residues. The CDR3 spells CSASRGSNSYEQYF. The CDR3 region has the DNA TGCAGCGCCAGCAGGGGGTCAAACTCCTACGAGCAGTACTTC.

With respect to this clone: Distinct nucleotide sequences in the sample also encode this CDR3. J is TRBJ2-7 and V is TRBV30, with 9 bases matching TRBD2. Germline V CDR1 and CDR2: GTSNPN, SVGIG (reference sequence). The CDR3 is made up of 13 amino acids. V trimming: 0 bases; J trimming: 5 bases; junction bases outside the gene matches: 2. CDR3 loop: CAWSVGLANEQYF. CDR3 in DNA: TGTGCCTGGAGTGTAGGACTAGCGAACGAGCAGTACTTC.

V is TRBV2 and J is TRBJ1-5; D is ambiguous. The V gene lost 1 base and the J gene lost 7 bases, with 14 bases spanning the gap. Germline assignment: CDR1 SNHLY and CDR2 FYNNEI. The length of the CDR3 is 15 residues. CDR3 nucleotides: TGTGCCAGCAGTGAAGGCCGCGTCGCGGGGCAGCCCCAGCATTTT. Residues: CASSEGRVAGQPQHF. The variable domain in full, with the rest retrieved from reference TRBV2 and TRBJ1-5, is EPEVTQTPSHQVTQMGQEVILRCVPISNHLYFYWYRQILGQKVEFLVSFYNNEISEKSEIFDDQFSVERPDGSNFTLKIRSTKLEDSAMYFCASSEGRVAGQPQHFGDGTRLSIL.

As for this clone: At the DNA level, this CDR3 is encoded by other sequences in the same sample as well. The chain carries TRBV9 and TRBJ2-3; TRBD1 aligns across 10 bases. The V gene's germline CDR1 is SGDLS and CDR2 YYNGEE. This CDR3 has 16 residues. The V and J ends lost 2 bases and 2 bases, in that order; junction bases with no gene match: 5. The CDR3 protein is CASSVAGTGVTDTQYF. As DNA, the CDR3 is TGTGCCAGCAGCGTTGCTGGGACAGGGGTCACAGATACGCAGTATTTT.

The chain uses TRBV2 and TRBJ2-7, with a possible D match to TRBD1 (5 bases). The CDR3 length is 12 residues. Between the trimmed V and J ends, which lost 4 bases and 4 bases, there was a span of 8 bases. Germline V CDR1 and CDR2: SNHLY, FYNNEI. CDR3 loop: CASSGRQYEQYF. CDR3 nucleotide sequence: TGTGCCAGCAGTGGAAGACAGTACGAGCAGTACTTC.

The chain is built from TRBV7-8 and TRBJ1-5; perhaps TRBD1 as D (6 bases). This CDR3 is 13 amino acids long. With 5 bases removed from V and 7 bases from J, the gap between germline ends came to 12 bases. Per the germline V gene, CDR1 is SGHVS and CDR2 is FQNEAQ. DNA of the CDR3: TGTGCCAGCAGCCTATCTAGGGGGCAGCCCCAGCATTTT. Translated, it gives CASSLSRGQPQHF.

The J gene is TRBJ2-7, the V gene TRBV27, with a tentative D call TRBD1 (6 bases). Trimming left V 5 bases short and J 1 base short, with 9 bases between. Germline V gives CDR1 MNHEY, CDR2 SMNVEV (reference sequence). The CDR3 is 13 residues long. For the CDR3, the DNA is TGTGCCAGCAGTCGGACAGTGTCCTACGAGCAGTACTTC. This translates into CASSRTVSYEQYF.

The table lists this clone with a count of one. The chain employs TRBV2 and TRBJ2-5; possibly TRBD2 for D (7 bases). The V end lost 6 bases, the J end lost 1 base, and 18 bases lay between the germline ends. The CDR3 contains 16 residues. Germline V CDR1 and CDR2: SNHLY, FYNNEI. The CDR3 DNA follows: TGTGCCAGCAGCCCCCGTCTGGGGGGGGCCCAAGAGACCCAGTACTTC. This translates into CASSPRLGGAQETQYF.

Remarks on this clone: The sample carries other DNA sequences with the same CDR3. The chain joins TRBV30 to TRBJ2-1; a possible D gene is TRBD1 (5 bases). V lost 0 bases and J lost 9, with 9 bases in between. CDR1 is GTSNPN, CDR2 SVGIG, per germline (reference sequence). The CDR3 sequence is 12 residues long. In nucleotides, the CDR3 is TGTGCCTGGAGTGTAAGGGGCGGTGAGCAGTTCTTC. Translating it yields CAWSVRGGEQFF.

V and J are TRBV27 and TRBJ2-1; no reliable D call. Germline V gene sequence: CDR1 MNHEY, CDR2 SMNVEV (reference sequence). The CDR3 sequence is 13 residues long. Trimming cost V 9 bases and J 2 bases, with 11 bases left between them. The DNA of the CDR3 is TGTGCCAGTGGTTTTACAGCCTACAATGAGCAGTTCTTC. It is translated as CASGFTAYNEQFF.

This chain connects TRBV4-3 to TRBJ2-7, with a weak D call TRBD1 (5 bases). This CDR3 has 15 amino acids. CDR1 and CDR2 from the germline V gene are LGHNA and YSLEER. Trimming pared 0 bases from V and 3 bases from J, leaving 12 bases between. The CDR3 bases are TGCGCCAGCAGCCAAGAATCTCAGGGTCACTACGAGCAGTACTTC. It is translated as CASSQESQGHYEQYF.

V usage is TRBV7-9 and J usage is TRBJ2-7; weak D call: TRBD2 (7 bases). This CDR3 spans 16 amino acids. The germline V gene has CDR1 SEHNR and CDR2 FQNEAQ (reference sequence). V was clipped by 10 bases and J by 6 bases, with 28 bases between them. The CDR3 DNA sequence: TGTGCCACCTCCCAAAGCCGGGGGGCGTTACGTTTCGAGCAGTACTTC. The encoded protein is CATSQSRGALRFEQYF.

This rearrangement joins TRBV7-9 to TRBJ2-2; no firm D call. V was trimmed by 3 bases and J by 5 bases, leaving 10 bases between them. CDR3 length: 14 amino acids. The V gene's germline CDR1 is SEHNR and CDR2 FQNEAQ (reference sequence). Written as DNA, the CDR3 is TGTGCCAGCAGCTTCCAGAGCAAGACCGGGGAGCTGTTTTTT. It specifies CASSFQSKTGELFF.

J is TRBJ1-5 and V is TRBV4-3; a possible D gene is TRBD1 (5 bases). The germline gives CDR1 LGHNA, CDR2 YSLEER. The CDR3 has 16 residues. V was trimmed by 0 bases and J by 3 bases, leaving 12 bases between them. This chain's CDR3 is CASSQDRGTFNQPQHF. The CDR3 region has the DNA TGCGCCAGCAGCCAAGATCGTGGGACCTTCAATCAGCCCCAGCATTTT.

The chain is built from TRBV4-3 and TRBJ2-7, with D maybe TRBD1 (6 bases). CDR1 is LGHNA and CDR2 is YSLEER in the germline V gene. The V end was cut by 2 bases, the J end by 7 bases, with 24 bases between. The CDR3 has 17 amino acids. The CDR3 loop is CASSQIKDPTGTGEQYF. For the CDR3, the DNA is TGCGCCAGCAGCCAAATAAAAGACCCCACAGGGACGGGTGAGCAGTACTTC.